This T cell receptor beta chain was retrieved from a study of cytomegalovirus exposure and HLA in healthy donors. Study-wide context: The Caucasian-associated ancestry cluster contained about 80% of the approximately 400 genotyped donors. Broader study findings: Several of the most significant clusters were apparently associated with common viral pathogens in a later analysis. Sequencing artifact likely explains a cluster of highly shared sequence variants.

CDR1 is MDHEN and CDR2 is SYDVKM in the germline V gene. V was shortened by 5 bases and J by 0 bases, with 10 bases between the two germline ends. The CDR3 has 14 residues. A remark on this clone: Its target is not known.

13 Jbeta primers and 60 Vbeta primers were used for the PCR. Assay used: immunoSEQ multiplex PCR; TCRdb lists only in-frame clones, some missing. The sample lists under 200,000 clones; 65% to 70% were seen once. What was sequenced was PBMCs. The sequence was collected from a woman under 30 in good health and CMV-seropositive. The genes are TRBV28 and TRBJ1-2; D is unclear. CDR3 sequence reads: CASSNLAANYGYTF. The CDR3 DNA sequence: TGTGCCAGCAGTAACTTGGCGGCTAACTATGGCTACACCTTC.